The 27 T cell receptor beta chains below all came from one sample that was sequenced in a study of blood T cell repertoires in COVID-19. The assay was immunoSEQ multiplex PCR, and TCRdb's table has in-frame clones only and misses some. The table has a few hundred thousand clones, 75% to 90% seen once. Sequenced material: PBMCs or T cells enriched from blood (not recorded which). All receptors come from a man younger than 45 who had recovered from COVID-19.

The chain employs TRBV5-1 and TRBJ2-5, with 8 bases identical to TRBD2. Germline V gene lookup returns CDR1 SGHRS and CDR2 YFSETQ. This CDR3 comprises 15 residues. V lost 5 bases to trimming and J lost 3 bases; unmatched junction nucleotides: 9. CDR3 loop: CASRQTSGAKETQYF. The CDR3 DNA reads TGCGCCAGCAGACAAACTAGCGGCGCAAAAGAGACCCAGTACTTC. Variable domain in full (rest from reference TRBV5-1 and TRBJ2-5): KAGVTQTPRYLIKTRGQQVTLSCSPISGHRSVSWYQQTPGQGLQFLFEYFSETQRNKGNFPGRFSGRQFSNSRSEMNVSTLELGDSALYLCASRQTSGAKETQYFGPGTRLLVL.

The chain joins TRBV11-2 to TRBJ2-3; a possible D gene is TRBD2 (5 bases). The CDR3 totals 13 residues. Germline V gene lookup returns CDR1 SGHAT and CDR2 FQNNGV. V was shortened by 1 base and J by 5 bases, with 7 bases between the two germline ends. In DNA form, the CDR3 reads TGTGCCAGCAGCTTAGTAGGAGGAGATACGCAGTATTTT. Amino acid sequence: CASSLVGGDTQYF.

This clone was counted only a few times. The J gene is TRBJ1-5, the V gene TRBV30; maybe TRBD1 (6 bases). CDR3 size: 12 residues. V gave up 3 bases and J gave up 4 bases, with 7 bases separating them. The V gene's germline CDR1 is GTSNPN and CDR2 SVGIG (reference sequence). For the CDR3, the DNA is TGTGCCTGGAGGCAGGGGAATCAGCCCCAGCATTTT. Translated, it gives CAWRQGNQPQHF.

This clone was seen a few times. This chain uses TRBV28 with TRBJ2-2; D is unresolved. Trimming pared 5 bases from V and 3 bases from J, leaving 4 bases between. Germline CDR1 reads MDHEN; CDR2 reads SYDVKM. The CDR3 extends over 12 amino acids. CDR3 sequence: CASSQDTGELFF. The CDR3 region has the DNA TGTGCCAGCAGTCAGGACACCGGGGAGCTGTTTTTT. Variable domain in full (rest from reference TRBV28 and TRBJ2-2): DVKVTQSSRYLVKRTGEKVFLECVQDMDHENMFWYRQDPGLGLRLIYFSYDVKMKEKGDIPEGYSVSREKKERFSLILESASTNQTSMYLCASSQDTGELFFGEGSRLTVL.

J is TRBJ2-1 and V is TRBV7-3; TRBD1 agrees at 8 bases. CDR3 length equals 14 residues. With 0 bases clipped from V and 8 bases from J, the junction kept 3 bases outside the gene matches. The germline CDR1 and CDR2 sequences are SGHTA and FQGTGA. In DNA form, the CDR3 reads TGTGCCAGCAGCTTAACGCACAGGGGGGATGAGCAGTTCTTC. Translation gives CASSLTHRGDEQFF.

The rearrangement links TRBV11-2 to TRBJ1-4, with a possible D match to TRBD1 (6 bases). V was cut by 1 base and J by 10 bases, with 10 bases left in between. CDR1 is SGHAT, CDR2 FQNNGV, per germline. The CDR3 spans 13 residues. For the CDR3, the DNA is TGTGCCAGCAGCTTAGCAGGGGACGGAAAACTGTTTTTT. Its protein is CASSLAGDGKLFF.

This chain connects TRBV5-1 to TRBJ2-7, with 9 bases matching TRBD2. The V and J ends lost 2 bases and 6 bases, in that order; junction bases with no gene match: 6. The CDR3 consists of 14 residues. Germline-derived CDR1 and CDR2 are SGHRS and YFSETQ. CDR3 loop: CASSLGLAGPEQYF. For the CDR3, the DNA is TGCGCCAGCAGCTTAGGGCTAGCGGGGCCCGAGCAGTACTTC.

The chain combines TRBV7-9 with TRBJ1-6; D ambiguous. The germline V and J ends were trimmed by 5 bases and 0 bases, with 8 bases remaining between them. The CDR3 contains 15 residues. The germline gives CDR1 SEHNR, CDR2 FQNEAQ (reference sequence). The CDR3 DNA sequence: TGTGCCAGCAGCCGGGGTGGCTCCTATAATTCACCCCTCCACTTT. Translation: CASSRGGSYNSPLHF.

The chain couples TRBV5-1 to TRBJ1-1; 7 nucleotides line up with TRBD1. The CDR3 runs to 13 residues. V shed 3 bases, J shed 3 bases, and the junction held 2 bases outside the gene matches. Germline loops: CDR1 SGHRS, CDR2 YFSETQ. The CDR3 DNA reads TGCGCCAGCAGCTCGGACAGGTACACTGAAGCTTTCTTT. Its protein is CASSSDRYTEAFF.

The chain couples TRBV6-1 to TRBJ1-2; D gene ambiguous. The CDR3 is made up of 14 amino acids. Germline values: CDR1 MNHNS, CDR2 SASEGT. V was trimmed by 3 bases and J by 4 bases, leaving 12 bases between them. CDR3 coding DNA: TGTGCCAGCAGTGAGGAACCAGGCCCCTATGGCTACACCTTC. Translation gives CASSEEPGPYGYTF.

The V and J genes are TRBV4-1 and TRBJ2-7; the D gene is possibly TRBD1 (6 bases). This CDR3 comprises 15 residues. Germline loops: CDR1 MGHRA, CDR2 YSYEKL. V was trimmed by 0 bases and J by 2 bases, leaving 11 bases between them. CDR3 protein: CASSQDDAGAYEQYF. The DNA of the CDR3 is TGCGCCAGCAGCCAAGATGACGCAGGGGCCTACGAGCAGTACTTC.

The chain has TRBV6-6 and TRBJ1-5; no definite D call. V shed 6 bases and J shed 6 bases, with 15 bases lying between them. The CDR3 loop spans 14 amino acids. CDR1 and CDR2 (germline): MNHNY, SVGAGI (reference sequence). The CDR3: CASRSLSIGQPQHF. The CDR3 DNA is TGTGCCAGCAGGTCATTGAGTATCGGTCAGCCCCAGCATTTT.

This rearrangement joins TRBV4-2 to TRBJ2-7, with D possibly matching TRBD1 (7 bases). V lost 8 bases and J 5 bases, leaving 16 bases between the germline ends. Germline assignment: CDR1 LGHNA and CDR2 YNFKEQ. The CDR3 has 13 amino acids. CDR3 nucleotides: TGTGCCAGCGGCGACCAGGGGGGCAACGAGCAGTACTTC. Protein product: CASGDQGGNEQYF.

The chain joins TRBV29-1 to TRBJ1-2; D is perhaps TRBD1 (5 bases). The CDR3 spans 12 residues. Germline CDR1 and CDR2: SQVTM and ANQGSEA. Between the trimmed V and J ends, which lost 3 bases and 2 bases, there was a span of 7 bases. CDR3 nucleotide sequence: TGCAGCGTTGATGCAGGGAACTATGGCTACACCTTC. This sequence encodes CSVDAGNYGYTF.

CDR3 sequence (DNA): TGTGCCAGCAGTTTTTTTGGAGGTGTCGGCTACACCTTC. It codes for CASSFFGGVGYTF. This chain uses TRBV27 with TRBJ1-2, with D uncertain. From germline, CDR1 is MNHEY and CDR2 SMNVEV (reference sequence). V was trimmed by 3 bases and J by 8 bases, leaving 13 bases between them. The CDR3 contains 13 residues.

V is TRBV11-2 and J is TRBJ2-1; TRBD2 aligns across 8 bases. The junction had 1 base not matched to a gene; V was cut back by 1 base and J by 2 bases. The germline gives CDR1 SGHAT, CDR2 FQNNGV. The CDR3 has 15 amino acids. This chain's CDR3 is CASSLVRGAYNEQFF. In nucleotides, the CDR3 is TGTGCCAGCAGCTTAGTGCGGGGGGCCTACAATGAGCAGTTCTTC.

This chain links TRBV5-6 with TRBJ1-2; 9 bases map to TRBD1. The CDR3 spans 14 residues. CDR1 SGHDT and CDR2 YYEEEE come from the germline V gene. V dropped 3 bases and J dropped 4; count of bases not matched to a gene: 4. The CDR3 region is CASSWGQGGYGYTF. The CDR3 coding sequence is TGTGCCAGCAGCTGGGGACAGGGCGGCTATGGCTACACCTTC.

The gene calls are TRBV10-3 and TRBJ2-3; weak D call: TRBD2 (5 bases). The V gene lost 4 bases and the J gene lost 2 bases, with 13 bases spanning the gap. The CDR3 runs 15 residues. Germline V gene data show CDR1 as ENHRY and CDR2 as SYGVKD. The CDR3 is CAISGNGGPTDTQYF. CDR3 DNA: TGTGCCATCAGTGGTAACGGAGGTCCCACAGATACGCAGTATTTT.

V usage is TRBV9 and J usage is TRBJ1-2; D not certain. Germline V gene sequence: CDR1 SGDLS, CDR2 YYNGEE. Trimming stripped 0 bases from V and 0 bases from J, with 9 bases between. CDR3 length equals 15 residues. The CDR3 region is CASSVDSSPNYGYTF. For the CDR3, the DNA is TGTGCCAGCAGCGTAGACAGCAGCCCTAACTATGGCTACACCTTC.

CDR3 residues: CASSRDSYGYTF. The CDR3 DNA reads TGTGCCAGCAGCCGGGACAGCTATGGCTACACCTTC. The genes are TRBV9 and TRBJ1-2; 7 bases align to TRBD1. Per the germline V gene, CDR1 is SGDLS and CDR2 is YYNGEE. The CDR3 loop spans 12 amino acids. The J segment lost 4 bases and the V segment lost 4 bases, leaving 1 base of the junction unmatched.

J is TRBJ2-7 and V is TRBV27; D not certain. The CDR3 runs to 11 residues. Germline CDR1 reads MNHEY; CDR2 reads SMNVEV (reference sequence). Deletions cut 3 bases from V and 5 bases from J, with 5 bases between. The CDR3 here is CASSFRDEQYF. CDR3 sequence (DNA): TGTGCCAGCAGTTTTCGAGACGAGCAGTACTTC.

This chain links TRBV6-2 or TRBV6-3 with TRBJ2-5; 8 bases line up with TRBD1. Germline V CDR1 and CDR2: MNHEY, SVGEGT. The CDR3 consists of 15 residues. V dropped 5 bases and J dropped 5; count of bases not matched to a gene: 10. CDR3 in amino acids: CASSNRGVLVETQYF. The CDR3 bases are TGTGCCAGCAGTAACAGGGGGGTTCTCGTGGAGACCCAGTACTTC.

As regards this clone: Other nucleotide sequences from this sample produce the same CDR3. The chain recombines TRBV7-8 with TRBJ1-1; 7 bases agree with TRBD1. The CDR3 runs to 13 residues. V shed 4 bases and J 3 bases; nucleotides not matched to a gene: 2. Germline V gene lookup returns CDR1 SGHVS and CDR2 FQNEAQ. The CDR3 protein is CASSWDRDTEAFF. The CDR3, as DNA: TGTGCCAGCAGCTGGGACAGAGACACTGAAGCTTTCTTT.

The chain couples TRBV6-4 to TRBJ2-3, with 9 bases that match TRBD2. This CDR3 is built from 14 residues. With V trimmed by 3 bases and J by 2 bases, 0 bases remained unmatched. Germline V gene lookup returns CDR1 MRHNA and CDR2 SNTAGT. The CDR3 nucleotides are TGTGCCAGCAGTGAGGGACTAGCCACAGATACGCAGTATTTT. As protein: CASSEGLATDTQYF.

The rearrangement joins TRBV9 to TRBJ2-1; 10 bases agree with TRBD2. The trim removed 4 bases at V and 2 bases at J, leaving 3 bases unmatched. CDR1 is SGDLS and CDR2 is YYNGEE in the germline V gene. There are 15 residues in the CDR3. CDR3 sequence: CASSLSGGAYNEQFF. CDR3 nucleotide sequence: TGTGCCAGCAGCTTAAGCGGGGGGGCCTACAATGAGCAGTTCTTC.

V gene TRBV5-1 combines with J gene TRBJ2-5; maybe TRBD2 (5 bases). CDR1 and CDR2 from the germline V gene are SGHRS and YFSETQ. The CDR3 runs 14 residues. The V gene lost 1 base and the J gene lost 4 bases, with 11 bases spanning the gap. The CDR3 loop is CASSLFGLAETQYF. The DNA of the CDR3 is TGCGCCAGCAGCTTGTTTGGACTTGCAGAGACCCAGTACTTC.

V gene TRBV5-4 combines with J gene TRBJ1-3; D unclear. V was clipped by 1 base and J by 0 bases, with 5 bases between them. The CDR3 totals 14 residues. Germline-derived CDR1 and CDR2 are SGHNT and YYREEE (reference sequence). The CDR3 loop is CASSLTSSGNTIYF. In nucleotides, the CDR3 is TGTGCCAGCAGCTTGACGAGCTCTGGAAACACCATATATTTT.